This T cell receptor delta chain was recorded in a study of delta chains in infants with herpesvirus infections (dated by TCRdb to the early 2020s). For the study in its entirety: A Ugandan infant birth cohort was prospectively followed from birth to characterize gammadelta T cell responses to primary cytomegalovirus (CMV) infection. The study searched for a public fetal Vdelta1/Vgamma8 gammadelta TCR clonotype in infants who acquired CMV infection after birth. From PBMC, gammadelta TCRs were sequenced for fewer than 20 CMV-infected infants (one congenitally infected) and 8 CMV-uninfected infants who had sufficient sample available. Blood samples from the infants were grouped into approximate ages of 1.5, 4, 8 and 12 months. Previously published Belgian fetal and cord blood gammadelta TCR data were added only for comparison and were not generated in this cohort. Study-wide conclusions, independent of this receptor: Of around 18 CMV-infected infants, several carried the public Vdelta1 clonotype: the congenitally infected infant plus three who were infected postnatally before 120 days of age. The public clonotype was detected only at the first time point after infection and was not found in uninfected infants or in infants infected after 120 days. The authors noted a small sample size and no race- or environment-matched controls, since nearly all Ugandans acquire CMV before adulthood. Public-clonotype frequency among Vdelta1 cells appeared to correlate inversely with age at infection and decayed rapidly, seemingly not persisting beyond approximately two months. The public clonotype might still be present below the detection limit in CMV-uninfected infants.

Pregnant women receiving prenatal care in Kampala, Uganda, were recruited, and the infants of these women were enrolled, with documentation of maternal HIV status required. Home visits to families took place weekly, and collection of infant clinical information, oral swabs and peripheral blood began at 6 weeks of age and was repeated every 4 months after that. Blood was drawn into heparin tubes, and PBMC were separated by Ficoll-Paque density gradient centrifugation and then cryopreserved. The method was RT-PCR. PBMC RNA was reverse transcribed with SuperScript II using gamma-chain- and delta-chain-specific primers to generate TCR cDNA. After purification with AMPure XP beads, the cDNA was amplified and indexed with Illumina adapters using the Nextera XT Index Kit. gammadelta TCR libraries were sequenced on an Illumina MiSeq with a V2 300-cycle kit. Processing in the source paper ran as follows. Using MiXCR v2.1.12, CDR3 sequences were assembled, and reads were mapped onto D, J and V genes obtained from GenBank. VDJtools v1.2.1 was used to analyze the repertoires of the CDR3 clonotypes. TCRdb called clones anew from the public reads via CATT; matching DNA rows were later pooled. These V and J calls originate from TCRdb's pipeline instead of the authors' own analysis. The sample profile shows some 1,600 delta-chain clones; 28% of them were found once. Together, the top ten hold 9.5% to 13% of the sample.

Details on this clone: Its antigen is unknown. Base qualities were left out, and no much larger clone turns up one base away.

Here V drops 1 base and J drops 5 bases, and the junction holds 29 bases not matched to any gene. The germline V gene encodes CDR1 TSWWSYY and CDR2 QGS. The CDR3, cysteine through phenylalanine, is 24 amino acids long. Only the CDR3 portion is preserved as DNA: 72 bases, with reading frame beginning at the first base. This sequence uses TRDV1 and TRDJ1; the junction holds 12 bases that match TRDD3. The sequence was obtained from a human donor who was a Ugandan infant, either HIV-exposed or HIV-unexposed (not recorded which). Sequencing was performed on peripheral blood, taken at time point 3 of longitudinal follow-up. The CDR3 protein: CALGEHSYFEVTSFYWGIHDKLIF. The DNA sequence is given as TGTGCTCTTGGGGAACATTCCTACTTCGAAGTAACTAGTTTTTACTGGGGGATACATGATAAACTCATCTTT.